One sample yielded the 30 T cell receptor beta chains listed below, sequenced in a study of blood T cells in healthy people across ages. Then a second PCR, running roughly 7 to 11 cycles, was carried out with a sample-barcoded 5' primer and a J-beta primer mix. TCRdb itself ran the 5' RACE reads through MiXCR, one entry per CDR3 protein. Of around 790,000 distinct CDR3 sequences in the sample, under 45% were seen once. Sequencing was carried out using blood. Every receptor here comes from a man aged 60 to 69 in good health.

This clonotype was seen only a few times. The chain uses TRBV20-1 and TRBJ2-5; D unclear. Germline CDR1 and CDR2: DFQATT and SNEGSKA (reference sequence). The length of the CDR3 is 15 residues. V lost 0 bases to trimming and J lost 3 bases, with 14 bases between them. The CDR3 DNA follows: TGCAGTGCTAGAGACCCGGACGCCTGGAAAGAGACCCAGTACTTC. It specifies CSARDPDAWKETQYF.

This clonotype was recorded a few times. V usage is TRBV27 and J usage is TRBJ2-5; D uncertain. CDR3 length equals 13 residues. The germline CDR1 and CDR2 sequences are MNHEY and SMNVEV (reference sequence). V lost 6 bases and J lost 5, with 13 bases in between. The CDR3 DNA is TGTGCCAGCAGCAGCTCTAGTTGGGAGACCCAGTACTTC. It encodes CASSSSSWETQYF.

The V call is TRBV5-1, the J call TRBJ1-4; no clear D gene. CDR1 and CDR2 (germline): SGHRS, YFSETQ. CDR3 length: 12 residues. Trimming removed 0 bases at V and 10 bases at J, with 7 bases between. This chain's CDR3 is CASSLDPGKLFF. CDR3 nucleotide sequence: TGCGCCAGCAGCTTGGATCCGGGAAAACTGTTTTTT.

The chain has TRBV7-9 and TRBJ1-2; 12 bases agree with TRBD1. J lost 7 bases, V lost 4 bases, and 10 bases had no gene match. The germline V gene encodes CDR1 SEHNR and CDR2 FQNEAQ (reference sequence). The CDR3 consists of 16 residues. The CDR3 nucleotides read TGTGCCAGCAGCTCCGGGGTGGGACAGGGGGCAAGTGGCTACACCTTC. Translated: CASSSGVGQGASGYTF.

This clonotype occurred many times. This chain connects TRBV12-3 or TRBV12-4 to TRBJ1-1, with D unclear. V shed 4 bases and J shed 1 base, with 7 bases lying between them. This CDR3 has 13 residues. The CDR3 region has the DNA TGTGCCAGCAGTTCTACACGGAACACTGAAGCTTTCTTT. Its protein product is CASSSTRNTEAFF.

This clonotype was detected ten times or more. The chain uses TRBV6-6 and TRBJ1-1; TRBD1 agrees at 8 bases. The trim removed 4 bases at V and 1 base at J, leaving 2 bases unmatched. CDR1 is MNHNY, CDR2 SVGAGI, per germline (reference sequence). The CDR3 sequence is 14 residues long. The CDR3 DNA sequence: TGTGCCAGCAGTTTTCAGGGGGCGAACACTGAAGCTTTCTTT. Protein sequence: CASSFQGANTEAFF.

V usage is TRBV11-2 and J usage is TRBJ2-7; D remains unclear. CDR3 size: 14 residues. Germline V gene data show CDR1 as SGHAT and CDR2 as FQNNGV. Trimming took 5 bases from V and 2 from J, leaving 13 bases between them. CDR3 protein: CASSPVTGPYEQYF. DNA for the CDR3: TGTGCCAGCAGCCCGGTGACGGGCCCCTACGAGCAGTACTTC.

This chain connects TRBV30 to TRBJ1-4; 8 bases match TRBD1. The CDR3 runs 16 residues. The trim removed 4 bases at V and 4 bases at J, leaving 11 bases unmatched. Germline CDR1 GTSNPN, CDR2 SVGIG (reference sequence). CDR3 amino acids: CAWTPGTGVYNEKLFF. The CDR3 DNA is TGTGCCTGGACCCCCGGGACAGGAGTCTATAATGAAAAACTGTTTTTT.

The CDR3 coding sequence is TGTGCCAGCAGTGAACAGGGGGGAAACACTGAAGCTTTCTTT. Protein: CASSEQGGNTEAFF. This sequence joins TRBV6-1 and TRBJ1-1, with 7 bases matching TRBD1. The CDR3 is 14 amino acids. Germline trimming cut 2 bases from V and 2 bases from J; bases unmatched to any gene: 2. CDR1 MNHNS and CDR2 SASEGT come from the germline V gene.

This clonotype was seen repeatedly, ten times or more. The V and J genes are TRBV7-2 and TRBJ2-6; D uncertain. Trimming shortened V by 5 bases and J by 3 bases, and 8 bases separated the two germline ends. Germline assignment: CDR1 SGHTA and CDR2 FQGNSA. CDR3 length: 14 residues. The CDR3 loop is CASSPRLGANVLTF. Written as DNA, the CDR3 is TGTGCCAGCAGCCCTAGGCTTGGGGCCAACGTCCTGACTTTC.

V usage is TRBV6-4 and J usage is TRBJ2-7; 9 bases are shared with TRBD1. The CDR3 is 14 residues long. Germline CDR1 is MRHNA and CDR2 is SNTAGT. Trimming cost V 1 base and J 5 bases; bases outside gene matches: 3. The DNA of the CDR3 is TGTGCCAGCAGTGACTACAGGGGGCTCGACGAGCAGTACTTC. It is translated as CASSDYRGLDEQYF.

A remark on this clonotype: One junction end disagrees with the germline gene, perhaps due to a read error. The J gene is TRBJ2-6, the V gene TRBV20-1; D tentatively reads TRBD1 or TRBD2 (5 bases each). The CDR3 has 15 amino acids. Per the germline V gene, CDR1 is DFQATT and CDR2 is SNEGSKA (reference sequence). The CDR3 bases are TGCAGTGCTCGGGACGGAAGCTCTGGGGCCGACGTCCCGACTTTC. Amino acid sequence: CSARDGSSGADVPTF.

A few counts support this clonotype. The chain has TRBV20-1 and TRBJ1-1; maybe TRBD1 (5 bases). Germline CDR1 is DFQATT and CDR2 is SNEGSKA (reference sequence). V was clipped by 3 bases and J by 4 bases, with 9 bases between them. The CDR3 loop spans 12 amino acids. The CDR3 region is CSARAGSTEAFF. In DNA, the CDR3 is TGCAGTGCTAGGGCAGGGAGCACTGAAGCTTTCTTT.

The chain joins TRBV5-1 to TRBJ1-2, with TRBD1 as a possible D gene (5 bases). The germline V gene encodes CDR1 SGHRS and CDR2 YFSETQ. CDR3 length: 16 amino acids. V dropped 3 bases and J dropped 5 bases, with 20 bases sitting between them. CDR3 loop: CASSSNSPGGAYGYTF. CDR3 coding DNA: TGCGCCAGCAGCTCAAACTCCCCCGGCGGGGCGTATGGCTACACCTTC.

This rearrangement joins TRBV7-2 to TRBJ2-7; 7 bases are a match to TRBD2. CDR1 and CDR2 from the germline V gene are SGHTA and FQGNSA. The J segment lost 5 bases and the V segment lost 2 bases, leaving 3 bases of the junction unmatched. This CDR3 is 13 amino acids long. The CDR3 loop is CASSLSREDEQYF. CDR3 nucleotide sequence: TGTGCCAGCAGCTTAAGCCGGGAGGACGAGCAGTACTTC.

V and J are TRBV30 and TRBJ2-2; a weak D match, TRBD1 (7 bases). The CDR3 covers 18 residues. Trimming removed 3 bases from V and 4 bases from J, with 24 bases in between. Germline assignment: CDR1 GTSNPN and CDR2 SVGIG (reference sequence). The CDR3 bases are TGTGCCTGGAGGAGAACCCTACGACAGGGAGGTGTCACCGGGGAGCTGTTTTTT. Encoded protein: CAWRRTLRQGGVTGELFF.

The chain uses TRBV5-1 and TRBJ2-1; D is uncertain. Germline CDR1 and CDR2: SGHRS and YFSETQ. Between the trimmed V and J ends, which lost 4 bases and 5 bases, there was a span of 19 bases. There are 16 residues in the CDR3. The CDR3 protein is CASSTYHSGKDNEQFF. As DNA, the CDR3 is TGCGCCAGCAGCACCTATCATAGTGGTAAGGACAATGAGCAGTTCTTC.

The V call is TRBV20-1, the J call TRBJ1-2; 7 bases fit TRBD1. Germline trimming cut 6 bases from V and 6 bases from J; bases unmatched to any gene: 7. CDR1 is DFQATT and CDR2 is SNEGSKA in the germline V gene (reference sequence). CDR3 length equals 12 residues. The CDR3, as DNA: TGCAGTGCGTCACAGGGGAGTAATGGCTACACCTTC. Translated, it gives CSASQGSNGYTF.

This clonotype was counted at least ten times. As DNA, the CDR3 is TGTGCCATCAGTGGGACCCTTAGCTCCTACGAGCAGTACTTC. It specifies CAISGTLSSYEQYF. The chain carries TRBV10-3 and TRBJ2-7; D is undetermined. The CDR3 consists of 14 residues. V lost 4 bases, J lost 0 bases, and 10 bases lay in between. CDR1 ENHRY and CDR2 SYGVKD come from the germline V gene.

This clonotype was observed a handful of times. The chain links TRBV15 to TRBJ2-2; D is unclear. CDR3 length: 12 amino acids. CDR1 is LNHNV and CDR2 is YYDKDF in the germline V gene (reference sequence). Trimming removed 3 bases at V and 1 base at J, with 0 bases between. The DNA for the CDR3 is TGTGCCACCAGCAGGAACACCGGGGAGCTGTTTTTT. As protein: CATSRNTGELFF.

This chain connects TRBV10-1 to TRBJ2-5; 9 bases fit TRBD2. The CDR3 extends over 14 amino acids. CDR1 and CDR2 from the germline V gene are WNHNN and SYGVQD (reference sequence). The ends lost 4 bases at V and 4 bases at J; junction bases unmatched: 4. CDR3: CASSAGGGVETQYF. CDR3 nucleotide sequence: TGCGCCAGCAGTGCTGGCGGGGGGGTAGAGACCCAGTACTTC.

The CDR3 is CASTMNSADTQYF. CDR3 DNA sequence: TGTGCCAGCACTATGAATTCGGCAGATACGCAGTATTTT. V is TRBV11-2 and J is TRBJ2-3; D remains unclear. V was trimmed by 7 bases and J by 4 bases, leaving 12 bases between them. This CDR3 is 13 amino acids long. The germline CDR1 and CDR2 sequences are SGHAT and FQNNGV.

This clonotype was seen only a few times. The chain couples TRBV5-1 to TRBJ2-5; D might be TRBD2 (5 bases). The DNA end is more similar to TRBJ2-7, so the J call may be wrong. The length of the CDR3 is 15 residues. The germline V gene encodes CDR1 SGHRS and CDR2 YFSETQ. The CDR3: CASSLAEGHLSEQYF. The DNA of the CDR3 is TGCGCCAGCAGCTTGGCCGAGGGCCACCTCTCCGAGCAGTACTTC.

The rearrangement uses TRBV5-1 and TRBJ2-5; D not resolved. From germline, CDR1 is SGHRS and CDR2 YFSETQ. The CDR3 is 15 residues long. The V end lost 5 bases, the J end lost 5 bases, and 19 bases lay between the germline ends. The CDR3 coding sequence is TGCGCCAGCAGTGCCGGTGGGTCAGCTGAGGAGACCCAGTACTTC. Translated: CASSAGGSAEETQYF.

The chain uses TRBV7-8 and TRBJ2-7; the match to TRBD2 covers 9 bases. TRBJ2-5 explains the end of the DNA better; the J call may be wrong. This CDR3 has 15 amino acids. Germline lookup yields CDR1 SGHVS and CDR2 FQNEAQ. The CDR3 spells CASSPQGLAVETQYF. The CDR3 nucleotides are TGTGCCAGCAGCCCCCAGGGACTAGCTGTGGAGACCCAGTACTTC.

This clonotype appeared once. The J gene is TRBJ2-5, the V gene TRBV20-1; 12 nucleotides agree with TRBD2. The CDR3 extends over 15 amino acids. Germline CDR1 is DFQATT and CDR2 is SNEGSKA (reference sequence). Losses at the gene ends were 7 bases for V and 7 bases for J; bases not matched to a gene: 13. CDR3 region: CSVKTSGGGLRTQYF. The CDR3 DNA is TGCAGTGTCAAGACTAGCGGGGGAGGGCTAAGGACCCAGTACTTC.

This clonotype has a handful of counts. The chain uses TRBV27 and TRBJ2-3; 15 nucleotides agree with TRBD2. The V segment lost 1 base and the J segment 5 bases; nucleotides outside the gene matches: 10. Germline CDR1 is MNHEY and CDR2 is SMNVEV (reference sequence). The CDR3 consists of 19 residues. Here the CDR3 reads CASSLLGLAGGQGKDTQYF. In DNA form, the CDR3 reads TGTGCCAGCAGTTTATTAGGACTAGCGGGGGGGCAAGGTAAAGATACGCAGTATTTT.

The chain combines TRBV5-1 with TRBJ2-4, with D possibly being TRBD1 (5 bases). The DNA end favors TRBJ2-7, so the J call may be wrong. The CDR3 runs to 15 residues. Germline V gene sequence: CDR1 SGHRS, CDR2 YFSETQ. The CDR3 sequence: CASSLVAGSLDEQYF. The CDR3 DNA reads TGCGCCAGCAGCTTGGTGGCAGGGTCGTTGGACGAGCAGTACTTC.

The chain joins TRBV18 to TRBJ1-1; 10 bases match TRBD1. The CDR3 is 16 residues long. Per germline, CDR1 KGHSH and CDR2 LQKENI. The junction had 13 bases not matched to a gene; V was cut back by 8 bases and J by 4 bases. DNA for the CDR3: TGTGCCAGCACACTGACCGGGACAGGGGCTGGCACTGAAGCTTTCTTT. This encodes CASTLTGTGAGTEAFF.

This clonotype was picked up a small number of times. In DNA, the CDR3 is TGTGCCAGCAGCCATCCGGACAGGGGGTTTGTGACCCAGTACTTC. Translating gives CASSHPDRGFVTQYF. This chain connects TRBV14 to TRBJ2-7; TRBD1 aligns across 10 bases. The end of the DNA fits TRBJ2-5 better, so the J call may be wrong. The CDR3 contains 15 residues. The germline CDR1 and CDR2 sequences are SGHDN and FVKESK.